What follows is one T cell receptor (beta chain) and its context. What it recognizes is unknown. This record comes from a study of Ad26.COV2.S vaccination and SARS-CoV-2 variants. Only in-frame clones appear in the TCRdb table, and some are missing; sequencing was by immunoSEQ multiplex PCR. Of roughly 350,000 clones in the sample, around nine tenths were seen once. Study-level findings and limits: It was vaccine recipients, not placebo recipients, who had the higher spike-specific TCR breadth.

V lost 6 bases, J lost 0 bases, and 8 bases stayed unmatched. The germline V gene has CDR1 MNHEY and CDR2 SVGEGT. The CDR3 loop spans 18 amino acids. The treatment was: about 20 received Ad26.COV2.S at low or high dose, single or two shots; about 5 received placebo; per-sample allocation not given. Material that was analyzed had been drawn on day 63 after the first vaccine or placebo injection. Sequencing used peripheral blood, obtained in a trial of Ad26.COV2.S vaccine versus placebo. This receptor was identified in a person between 18 and 65 years old who received the Ad26.COV2.S COVID-19 vaccine or a placebo. The chain uses TRBV6-2 or TRBV6-3 and TRBJ1-6; 10 bases fit TRBD1. The CDR3 DNA is TGTGCCAGCAGCACAAGACAGGGGGCGAGCTCCTATAATTCACCCCTCCACTTT. Protein sequence: CASSTRQGASSYNSPLHF.